Listed here are 20 T cell receptor beta chains from one sample, sequenced in a study of tumor and adjacent non-tumor tissue in lung cancer. The library came from three nested PCR rounds adapted from ARM-PCR protocols. One entry per CDR3 protein results from TCRdb running MiXCR on the multiplex PCR reads. This table holds more than 85,000 distinct CDR3 sequences, more than 55% found once. The template was RNA from unsorted bulk tissue. More than 3 cm separated this lung sample from the edge of the tumor. The source material was distant non-tumor lung tissue. Receptors were obtained from a man aged 25 to 40 with non-small cell lung cancer.

The chain recombines TRBV11-2 with TRBJ1-1; the match to TRBD1 covers 9 bases. V lost 3 bases to trimming and J lost 3 bases; unmatched junction nucleotides: 5. Germline V gene data show CDR1 as SGHAT and CDR2 as FQNNGV. This CDR3 has 15 amino acids. CDR3 sequence: CASSFPTGGDTEAFF. In nucleotides, the CDR3 is TGTGCCAGCAGCTTTCCCACAGGGGGCGACACTGAAGCTTTCTTT.

The CDR3 is CASSPQGGETQYF. The CDR3 coding sequence is TGCGCCAGCAGCCCCCAAGGGGGAGAGACCCAGTACTTC. The rearrangement uses TRBV4-1 and TRBJ2-5, with a weak D call TRBD1 (6 bases). The V and J ends lost 4 bases and 4 bases respectively, with 10 bases between them. CDR3 length: 13 amino acids. Germline V gene lookup returns CDR1 MGHRA and CDR2 YSYEKL.

This clonotype was counted at least ten times. This rearrangement joins TRBV28 to TRBJ2-1; 10 bases are shared with TRBD2. This CDR3 comprises 16 residues. J gave up 8 bases and V 7 bases, and 14 bases lay outside the gene matches. Per germline, CDR1 MDHEN and CDR2 SYDVKM. The CDR3 DNA reads TGTGCCAGCACAAACAATCCGGGACTAGCGCCCTATGAGCAGTTCTTC. The encoded protein is CASTNNPGLAPYEQFF.

Remarks on this clonotype: Possible read error: a much larger clone is one base away. The chain is built from TRBV12-3 or TRBV12-4 and TRBJ2-1; D call uncertain. The CDR3 is 14 amino acids. The CDR3 coding sequence is TGTGTCAGCAGTTTAAGGTCTACCTACAATGAGCAGTTCTTC. Protein sequence: CVSSLRSTYNEQFF.

Only a few counts were recorded for this clonotype. This may be a read error: a much more frequent sequence differs by one nucleotide. This chain joins TRBV6-1 and TRBJ2-4; D gene unclear. Germline CDR1 and CDR2: MNHNS and SASEGT. V lost 8 bases to trimming and J lost 2 bases, with 13 bases between them. The CDR3 is 14 residues long. CDR3 residues: CASAMTWTKNIQYF. The CDR3 coding sequence is TGTGCCAGCGCTATGACGTGGACCAAAAACATTCAGTACTTC.

Concerning this clonotype: The conserved final phenylalanine or tryptophan is absent from the CDR3, which likely points to a read error. The DNA is omitted, as the CDR3 cannot be located on it reliably, and the CDR3 follows TCRdb's listing. This chain links TRBV6-5 with TRBJ2-7. The CDR3 has 15 residues if both end residues are counted. The germline gives CDR1 MNHEY, CDR2 SVGAGI. CDR3 in amino acids: CASSYSAGRSYEHYL.

Many counts were recorded for this clonotype. This sequence joins TRBV29-1 and TRBJ1-1; D remains unclear. This CDR3 region has 13 residues. The V gene's germline CDR1 is SQVTM and CDR2 ANQGSEA. V dropped 4 bases and J dropped 4 bases, with 13 bases sitting between them. CDR3 nucleotides: TGCAGCGTTGCCGATGTTTGGGGCACTGAAGCTTTCTTT. Its translation is CSVADVWGTEAFF.

Details on this clonotype: This may stem from a read error, because a much larger clone lies one nucleotide away. The V gene is TRBV5-4, the J gene TRBJ2-7; D gene ambiguous. Germline loops: CDR1 SGHNT, CDR2 YYREEE (reference sequence). V was pared by 4 bases and J by 5 bases, with 13 bases between. CDR3 length equals 13 residues. CDR3 region: CASSPGPGDEQYF. The DNA of the CDR3 is TGTGCCAGCAGCCCCGGACCGGGCGACGAGCAGTACTTC.

The chain joins TRBV5-4 to TRBJ1-4; D gene ambiguous. V was clipped by 2 bases and J by 1 base, with 12 bases between them. Germline V gives CDR1 SGHNT, CDR2 YYREEE (reference sequence). The CDR3 has 16 amino acids. This CDR3 reads CASSFSPGLTNEKLFF. The CDR3 DNA is TGTGCCAGCAGCTTTAGTCCGGGATTAACTAATGAAAAACTGTTTTTT.

Turning to this clonotype: One end of the junction is discordant with germline, which a read error may explain. The rearrangement uses TRBV6-5 and TRBJ1-5; TRBD1 matches 7 bases. Germline V lookup: CDR1 MNHEY, CDR2 SVGAGI. CDR3 length: 14 amino acids. The CDR3: CASGERDSNQPQHF. The DNA of the CDR3 is TGTGCCAGCGGTGAAAGGGACAGCAATCAGCCCCAGCACTTT.

Of note for this clonotype: The germline gene is not matched at one end of the junction; a read error may be the cause. This rearrangement joins TRBV11-1 to TRBJ2-3; D gene uncertain. This CDR3 has 13 residues. CDR1 and CDR2 (germline): SGHAT, FQDESV (reference sequence). The CDR3 spells CANSLLASDTQYF. The CDR3 region has the DNA TGTGCCAACAGCTTGCTTGCGTCAGATACGCAGTATTTT.

Regarding this clonotype: The CDR3 end shows no conserved phenylalanine or tryptophan, and so a read error is likely. The DNA is left out, because the CDR3 cannot be placed on it with certainty; the CDR3 is given as TCRdb lists it. This rearrangement joins TRBV11-2 to TRBJ2-1; whether TRBD2, the table's D call, matches the DNA was not checked. Germline V gene sequence: CDR1 SGHAT, CDR2 FQNNGV. The CDR3 length equals 17 residues, ends included. The CDR3 reads CASSPPSGRKSYNERFS.

Comments on this clonotype: A read error may produce the germline difference seen at one junction end. V usage is TRBV11-2 and J usage is TRBJ2-3, with D hard to call. From germline, CDR1 is SGHAT and CDR2 FQNNGV. The CDR3 covers 13 residues. CDR3 residues: CTSSFAVIDTQYF. CDR3 coding DNA: TGTACCAGCAGCTTCGCCGTGATAGATACGCAGTATTTT.

This clonotype was counted between two and nine times. Just one base apart from a much larger clone, this may be a read error. The rearrangement uses TRBV7-9 and TRBJ2-7; TRBD2 aligns across 12 bases. Germline values: CDR1 SEHNR, CDR2 FQNEAQ (reference sequence). This CDR3 has 14 residues. The CDR3 reads CASSPTSGSYKQYF. DNA of the CDR3: TGTGCCAGCAGCCCGACTAGCGGGAGCTACAAGCAGTACTTC. Drawing the rest from reference TRBV7-9 and TRBJ2-7, the complete variable domain is DTGVSQNPRHKITKRGQNVTFRCDPISEHNRLYWYRQTLGQGPEFLTYFQNEAQLEKSRLLSDRFSAERPKGSFSTLEIQRTEQGDSAMYLCASSPTSGSYKQYFGPGTRLTVT.

Details on this clonotype: Since a much larger clone is just one base distant, this may be a read error. The J gene is TRBJ2-5, the V gene TRBV6-1, with 7 bases aligning to TRBD2. Germline V lookup: CDR1 MNHNS, CDR2 SASEGT. CDR3 length: 15 residues. As DNA, the CDR3 is TGTGCCAGCAGTGAACAAACGGGGGGAAAGGAGACCCAGTCCTTC. This codes for CASSEQTGGKETQSF.

This clonotype has more than one count but fewer than ten. This may be a read error, as it is one base from a much larger clone. V is TRBV5-6 and J is TRBJ2-3; D may correspond to TRBD1 or TRBD2 (5 bases each). The germline CDR1 and CDR2 sequences are SGHDT and YYEEEE. The CDR3 totals 16 residues. Trimming took off 6 bases at V and 2 bases at J, with 19 bases between the two ends. The DNA for the CDR3 is TGTGCCAGCAACCTCTTAACCGGGACGAACACAGATACGCAGTATTTT. Protein product: CASNLLTGTNTDTQYF.

Comments on this clonotype: The junction departs from germline at one end; a sequencing error may be responsible. The chain uses TRBV24-1 and TRBJ2-2; D might be TRBD1 or TRBD2, each matching 5 bases. This CDR3 region has 13 residues. CDR1 is KGHDR, CDR2 SFDVKD, per germline. As DNA, the CDR3 is TGTGCCACCTCTCTCCCGGACACCGGGAAGCTGTTGTTT. This gives the protein CATSLPDTGKLLF.

Details on this clonotype: This clone may be a read error of a much larger clone one base away. The rearrangement joins TRBV29-1 to TRBJ1-1; D is ambiguous. Trimming stripped 7 bases from V and 3 bases from J, with 12 bases between. This CDR3 has 12 residues. CDR1 and CDR2 (germline): SQVTM, ANQGSEA. CDR3 in amino acids: CSALNRDTEAFF. Here the CDR3 DNA reads TGCAGCGCGCTCAACCGGGACACTGAAGCTTTCTTT.

This clonotype has ten or more counts. The rearrangement joins TRBV4-1 to TRBJ1-1; D is undetermined. The V end lost 0 bases, the J end lost 6 bases, and 8 bases lay between the germline ends. Germline loops: CDR1 MGHRA, CDR2 YSYEKL. This CDR3 comprises 13 residues. CDR3 nucleotides: TGCGCCAGCAGCCAAGACGGTGTCGCTGAAGCTTTCTTT. Translating it yields CASSQDGVAEAFF.

As concerns this clonotype: No conserved phenylalanine or tryptophan ends this CDR3, so it is likely a read error. The rearrangement links TRBV11-3 to TRBJ1-6, with unresolved D. CDR3 length: 13 residues. Per the germline V gene, CDR1 is SGHNT and CDR2 is YENEEA. Trimming stripped 1 base from V and 15 bases from J, with 13 bases between. Here the CDR3 reads CASSLVPGPHLHS. The CDR3 DNA follows: TGTGCCAGCAGCTTAGTTCCCGGGCCACACCTCCACTCT.